The 2 T cell receptor beta chains below were found in one sample sequenced in a study of tumor-infiltrating lymphocytes in primary liver carcinoma. The input was 400 to 500 ng total RNA; TCR beta cDNA was made from it with a constant-region primer. The TCR beta library was amplified through three nested multiplex PCR rounds in a modified ARM-PCR procedure. Researchers ran the first two PCR rounds for roughly 10 cycles each with TRBV1-TRBV30 forward primers and a C-beta reverse primer. TCRdb called the multiplex PCR reads again in MiXCR, with one record for every CDR3 protein. The sample records 80,000 or so distinct CDR3 sequences, 69% being singletons. DNA and RNA were both co-extracted from about 19-30 mg of bulk tissue that had not been sorted. The sequenced material came from tumor-adjacent normal liver tissue. These receptors all stem from a man aged 35 to 55 with primary liver carcinoma and hepatitis B virus infection.

This clonotype was recorded at least ten times. Germline is not matched at one junction end, which may reflect a read error. The V call is TRBV11-1, the J call TRBJ2-4, with 13 bases fitting TRBD2. Germline V CDR1 and CDR2: SGHAT, FQDESV (reference sequence). This CDR3 region has 17 residues. CDR3 sequence: CASSFPGTSGIKNIQYF. CDR3 nucleotide sequence: TGTGCTAGCAGCTTTCCCGGGACTAGCGGGATCAAAAACATTCAGTACTTC.

This chain connects TRBV6-2 or TRBV6-3 to TRBJ2-2; possible D gene TRBD2, 5 bases. The CDR3 is made up of 13 amino acids. Between the trimmed V and J ends, which lost 6 bases and 6 bases, there was a span of 11 bases. Germline V CDR1 and CDR2: MNHEY, SVGEGT. The CDR3 region has the DNA TGTGCCAGCAGACGCGGGCAGGCCGGGGAGCTGTTTTTT. Translating gives CASRRGQAGELFF.